This TCR beta chain was sequenced for a study of T cells in tuberculosis (dated by TCRdb to between 2018 and 2020). Broadly, across the study: To characterize T cells specific for the mycobacterial lipid antigen glucose monomycolate (GMM), the study used CD1B tetramers together with high-throughput TCR immunosequencing. A South African clinical cohort compared IGRA-negative adolescents, IGRA-positive adolescents with latent tuberculosis and adults with active tuberculosis, more than 9 per group.

The immunoSEQ multiplex PCR assay was used to generate TCR libraries, with TCR-beta and/or TCR-alpha/delta assays applied to each sample. The amplified TCR libraries were sequenced on the Illumina high-throughput platform. The published analysis was carried out like this. Clustering and dimensionality reduction relied on pairwise TCRdist distances among GMM-specific receptors from T cells that were either sorted ex vivo or expanded in vitro. Each clinical repertoire received a mean NN-distance score, defined as the average TCRdist to the nearest 10% of tetramer-positive reference sequences. GEM TCR motif frequency was computed as the fraction of unique TCRs matching known GEM sequences by V/J usage and CDR3 length. Linear discriminant analysis with leave-one-out cross-validation, implemented in scikit-learn, was used to classify active tuberculosis. What TCRdb holds here is the immuneACCESS table cut down to in-frame rearrangements. Part of the clones is not present; checked against another copy, under half of the missing clones reflect an unresolved V gene, and the others are unexplained. D and trimming come from the DNA, and the V and J calls and clone size come from that table. Recorded for this sample are around 30,000 clones; 85% to 95% of them occurred a single time. 4% to 5.5% of the sample belongs to the ten largest clones.

According to the germline V gene, CDR1 reads SGHRS and CDR2 reads YFSETQ. The CDR3 sequence holds 16 residues, the cysteine and phenylalanine included. The only DNA kept is the CDR3, 48 bases in frame from the first base. V is pruned by 0 bases and J by 3 bases, leaving 6 bases of the junction without a gene match. Study-wide findings and limitations: An accuracy of 80% to 90% (AUROC about 0.91) was reached by a classifier using the diverse GMM-specific repertoire, compared with around 68% accuracy when GEM motif frequencies were used. Clinical samples were selected based on the availability of cryopreserved specimens, with adults included as active tuberculosis cases and adolescents included as controls. Shorter CDR3-alpha lengths in active tuberculosis patients partly drove the smaller NN-distances, and the TCR-beta difference was not statistically significant. Smaller mean NN-distances to GMM-specific TCRs were observed in active tuberculosis TCR-alpha repertoires than in IGRA-negative controls, suggesting clonal expansion of GMM-specific TCRs.

As concerns this clone: The target of this receptor is not known. Base qualities are not recorded, but no much larger clone differs from it by a single base.

At study entry, a tuberculin skin test and the QuantiFERON-TB GOLD In-Tube IGRA were used to screen adolescents for latent tuberculosis infection. Unsorted cryopreserved PBMC were immunosequenced, covering on average approximately 100,000 T cells per clinical donor. Eleven high schools in the Worcester region of the Western Cape, South Africa, served as enrollment sites for adolescents aged 12 to 18 years. Some ten M. tuberculosis-infected adolescents and approximately 10 uninfected adolescents, matched for age and sex, were selected. For the adolescents, PBMC were isolated by density centrifugation from freshly drawn heparinized blood and then cryopreserved.

The chain is made from TRBV5-1 and TRBJ2-3; TRBD1 fits 8 bases in the junction. The sequence derives from a donor aged 5 to 30 with latent tuberculosis or without tuberculosis infection. Sequenced: PBMCs. The CDR3 sequence is CASSLANRGSTDTQYF. At the DNA level, the sequence is TGCGCCAGCAGCTTGGCCAACAGGGGGTCAACAGATACGCAGTATTTT.